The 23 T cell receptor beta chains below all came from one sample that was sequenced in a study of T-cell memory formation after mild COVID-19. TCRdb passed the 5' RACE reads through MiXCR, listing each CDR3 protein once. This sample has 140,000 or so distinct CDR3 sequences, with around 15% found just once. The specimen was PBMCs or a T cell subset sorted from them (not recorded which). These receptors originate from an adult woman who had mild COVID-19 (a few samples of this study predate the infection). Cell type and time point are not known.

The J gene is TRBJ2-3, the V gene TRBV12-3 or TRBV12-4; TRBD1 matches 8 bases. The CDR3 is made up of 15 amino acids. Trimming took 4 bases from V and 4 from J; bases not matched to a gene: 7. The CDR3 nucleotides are TGTGCCAGCAGTTCCGGGCAGGGGGCGGCAGATACGCAGTATTTT. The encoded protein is CASSSGQGAADTQYF.

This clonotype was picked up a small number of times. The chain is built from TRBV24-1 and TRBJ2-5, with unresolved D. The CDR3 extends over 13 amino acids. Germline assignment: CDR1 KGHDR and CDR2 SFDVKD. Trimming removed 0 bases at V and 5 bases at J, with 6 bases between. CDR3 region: CATSDLQRETQYF. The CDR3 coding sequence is TGTGCCACCAGTGATTTGCAAAGGGAGACCCAGTACTTC.

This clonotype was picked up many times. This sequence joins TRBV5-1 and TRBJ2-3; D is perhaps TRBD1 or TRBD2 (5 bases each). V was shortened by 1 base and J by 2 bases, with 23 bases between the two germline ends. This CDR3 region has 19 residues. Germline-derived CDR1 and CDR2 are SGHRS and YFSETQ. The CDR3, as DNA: TGCGCCAGCAGCTTGCCATATACGGAAGGGACGGACCTCACAGATACGCAGTATTTT. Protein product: CASSLPYTEGTDLTDTQYF.

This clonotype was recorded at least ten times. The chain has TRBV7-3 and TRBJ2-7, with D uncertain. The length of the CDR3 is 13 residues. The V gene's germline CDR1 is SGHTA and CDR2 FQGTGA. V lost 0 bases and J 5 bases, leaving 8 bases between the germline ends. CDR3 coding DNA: TGTGCCAGCAGCTTAACAGGTAGCAACGAGCAGTACTTC. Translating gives CASSLTGSNEQYF. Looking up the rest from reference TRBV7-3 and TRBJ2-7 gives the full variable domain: GAGVSQTPSNKVTEKGKYVELRCDPISGHTALYWYRQSLGQGPEFLIYFQGTGAADDSGLPNDRFFAVRPEGSVSTLKIQRTERGDSAVYLCASSLTGSNEQYFGPGTRLTVT.

In DNA form, the CDR3 reads TGTGCCAGCAGCTCACTCGTCCCGGGGACTTCCACCTACAATGAGCAGTTCTTC. The encoded protein is CASSSLVPGTSTYNEQFF. The V call is TRBV7-6, the J call TRBJ2-1; perhaps TRBD2 as D (6 bases). Trimming stripped 4 bases from V and 2 bases from J, with 21 bases between. The CDR3 has 18 amino acids. CDR1 is SGHVS, CDR2 FNYEAQ, per germline.

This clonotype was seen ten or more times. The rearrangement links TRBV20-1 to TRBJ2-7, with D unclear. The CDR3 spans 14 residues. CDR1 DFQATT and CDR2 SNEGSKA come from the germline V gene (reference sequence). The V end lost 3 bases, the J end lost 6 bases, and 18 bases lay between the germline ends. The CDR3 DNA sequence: TGCAGTGCTAGCCCCCCGAGTCCCAACGGCGAGCAGTACTTC. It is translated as CSASPPSPNGEQYF.

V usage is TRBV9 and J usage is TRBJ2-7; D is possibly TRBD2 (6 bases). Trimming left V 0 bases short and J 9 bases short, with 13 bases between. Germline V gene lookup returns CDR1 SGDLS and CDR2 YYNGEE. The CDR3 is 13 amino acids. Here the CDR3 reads CASSVADYGRQYF. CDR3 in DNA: TGTGCCAGCAGCGTAGCGGACTACGGACGGCAGTACTTC.

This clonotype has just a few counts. CDR3 sequence: CASSPGQGSTETQYF. CDR3 DNA: TGTGCCAGCAGCCCCGGACAGGGGAGTACAGAGACCCAGTACTTC. The chain is built from TRBV5-5 and TRBJ2-5; TRBD1 agrees at 9 bases. This CDR3 has 15 residues. After removal of 4 bases from V and 4 bases from J, the junction contained 8 bases not matched to a gene. The V gene's germline CDR1 is SGHKS and CDR2 YYEKEE (reference sequence).

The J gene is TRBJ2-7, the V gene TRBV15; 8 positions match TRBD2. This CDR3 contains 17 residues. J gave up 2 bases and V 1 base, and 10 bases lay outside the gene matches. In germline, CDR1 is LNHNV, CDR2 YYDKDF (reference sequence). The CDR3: CATSRGPSGYPPYEQYF. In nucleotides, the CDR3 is TGTGCCACCAGCAGAGGGCCTAGCGGGTACCCTCCCTACGAGCAGTACTTC.

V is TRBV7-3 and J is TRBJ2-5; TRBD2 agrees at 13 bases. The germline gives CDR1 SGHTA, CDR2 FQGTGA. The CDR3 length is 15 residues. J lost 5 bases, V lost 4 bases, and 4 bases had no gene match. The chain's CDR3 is CASSSGLAGIETQYF. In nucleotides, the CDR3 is TGTGCCAGCAGCTCGGGACTAGCGGGGATCGAGACCCAGTACTTC.

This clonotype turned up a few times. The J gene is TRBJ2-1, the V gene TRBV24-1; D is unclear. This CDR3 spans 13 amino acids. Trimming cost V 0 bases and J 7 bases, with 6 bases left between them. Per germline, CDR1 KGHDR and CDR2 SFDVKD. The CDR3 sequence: CATSDLVENEQFF. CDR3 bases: TGTGCCACCAGTGATTTGGTGGAAAATGAGCAGTTCTTC.

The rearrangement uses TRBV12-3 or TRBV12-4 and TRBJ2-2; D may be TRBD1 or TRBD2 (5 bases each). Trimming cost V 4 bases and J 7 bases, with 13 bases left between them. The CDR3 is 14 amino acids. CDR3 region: CASSWVVGDGELFF. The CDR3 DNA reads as TGTGCCAGCAGTTGGGTGGTGGGGGACGGGGAGCTGTTTTTT.

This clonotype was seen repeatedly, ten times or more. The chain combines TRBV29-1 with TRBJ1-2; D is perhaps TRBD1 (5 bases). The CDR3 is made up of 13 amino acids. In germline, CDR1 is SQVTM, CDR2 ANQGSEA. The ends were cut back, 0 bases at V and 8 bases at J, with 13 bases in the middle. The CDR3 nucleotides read TGCAGCGTTGAAGATCTTCACCAGGGAGGCTACACCTTC. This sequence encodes CSVEDLHQGGYTF.

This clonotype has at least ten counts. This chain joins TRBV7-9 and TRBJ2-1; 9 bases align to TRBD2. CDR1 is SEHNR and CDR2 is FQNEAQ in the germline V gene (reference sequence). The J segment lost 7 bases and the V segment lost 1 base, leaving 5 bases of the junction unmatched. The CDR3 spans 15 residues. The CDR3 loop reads CASSLVAGVSNEQFF. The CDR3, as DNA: TGTGCCAGCAGCTTAGTAGCGGGAGTTAGTAATGAGCAGTTCTTC.

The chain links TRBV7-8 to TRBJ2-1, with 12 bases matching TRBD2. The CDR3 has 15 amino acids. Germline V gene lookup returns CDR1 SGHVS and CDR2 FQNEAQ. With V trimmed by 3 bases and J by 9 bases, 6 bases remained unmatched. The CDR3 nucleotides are TGTGCCAGCAGCTTCCTAGCGGGGGGGAATAGTGAGCAGTTCTTC. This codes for CASSFLAGGNSEQFF.

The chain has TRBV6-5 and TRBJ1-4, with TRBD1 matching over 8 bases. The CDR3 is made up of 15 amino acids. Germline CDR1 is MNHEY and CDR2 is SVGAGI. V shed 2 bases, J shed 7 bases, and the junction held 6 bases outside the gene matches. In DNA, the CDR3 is TGTGCCAGCAGTTACGGGCAGGGGGCCATTGAAAAACTGTTTTTT. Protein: CASSYGQGAIEKLFF.

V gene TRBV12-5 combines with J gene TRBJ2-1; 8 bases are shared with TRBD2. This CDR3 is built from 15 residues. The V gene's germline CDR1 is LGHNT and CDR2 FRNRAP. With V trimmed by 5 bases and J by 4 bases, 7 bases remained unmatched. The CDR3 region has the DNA TGTGCTAGTGGTCCGGGACTAGTGGTTTACAATGAGCAGTTCTTC. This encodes CASGPGLVVYNEQFF.

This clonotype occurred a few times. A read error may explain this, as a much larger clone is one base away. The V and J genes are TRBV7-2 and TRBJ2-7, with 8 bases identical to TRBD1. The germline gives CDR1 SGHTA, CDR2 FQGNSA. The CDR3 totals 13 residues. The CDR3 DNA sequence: TGTGCCAGCAGCGAAGGACAGGGCTACCAGCAGTACTTC. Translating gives CASSEGQGYQQYF.

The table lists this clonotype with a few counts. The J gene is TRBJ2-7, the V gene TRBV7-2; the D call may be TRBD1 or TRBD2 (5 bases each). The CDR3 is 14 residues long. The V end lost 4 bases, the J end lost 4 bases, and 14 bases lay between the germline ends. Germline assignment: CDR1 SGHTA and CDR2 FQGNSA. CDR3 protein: CASSSLPGTYEQYF. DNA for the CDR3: TGTGCCAGCAGCTCACTCCCGGGGACGTACGAGCAGTACTTC.

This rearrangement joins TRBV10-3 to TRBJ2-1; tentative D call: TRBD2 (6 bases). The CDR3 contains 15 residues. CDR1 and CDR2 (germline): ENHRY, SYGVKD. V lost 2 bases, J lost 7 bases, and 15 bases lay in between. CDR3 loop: CAISEVSSAGNEQFF. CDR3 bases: TGTGCCATCAGTGAGGTCTCTAGCGCCGGTAATGAGCAGTTCTTC.

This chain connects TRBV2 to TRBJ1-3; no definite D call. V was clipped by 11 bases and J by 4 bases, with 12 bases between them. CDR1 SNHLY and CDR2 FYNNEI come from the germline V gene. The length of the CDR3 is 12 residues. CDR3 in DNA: TGTGCCGTCCGAGGTTTGGGAAACACCATATATTTT. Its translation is CAVRGLGNTIYF.

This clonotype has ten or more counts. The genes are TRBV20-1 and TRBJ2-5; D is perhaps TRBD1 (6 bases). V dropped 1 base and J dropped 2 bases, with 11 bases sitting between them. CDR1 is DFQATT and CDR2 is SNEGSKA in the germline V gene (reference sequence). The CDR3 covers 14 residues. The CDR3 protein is CSARAGQSQETQYF. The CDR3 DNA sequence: TGCAGTGCTAGAGCTGGACAGTCGCAAGAGACCCAGTACTTC.

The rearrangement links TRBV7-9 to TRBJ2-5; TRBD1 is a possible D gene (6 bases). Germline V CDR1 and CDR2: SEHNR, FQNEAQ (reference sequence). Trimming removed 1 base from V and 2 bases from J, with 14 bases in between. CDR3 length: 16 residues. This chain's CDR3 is CASSLGWGQRQETQYF. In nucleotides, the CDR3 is TGTGCCAGCAGCTTAGGATGGGGGCAGCGGCAAGAGACCCAGTACTTC.